This T cell receptor (beta chain) was sequenced for a study of cytomegalovirus exposure and HLA in healthy donors. Whole-study results and caveats: Among immune exposure information, only CMV serostatus was available. Reportedly, TCR beta sequences accurately predicted HLA-A and HLA-B alleles in most subjects. The CMV antigen specificity of a few CMV-associated chains was confirmed through in vitro analysis.

Germline CDR1 SGHRS, CDR2 YFSETQ. CDR3 length equals 13 residues. Trimming left V 1 base short and J 4 bases short, with 8 bases between. This clone appeared a few times. Its antigen is as yet unknown. The PCR ran on 60 Vbeta and 13 Jbeta primers. Assay used: immunoSEQ multiplex PCR; TCRdb lists only in-frame clones, some missing. Among roughly 100,000 clones listed, around three quarters were seen once. Material for sequencing was PBMCs. The source is a woman aged 45-60 years in good health and CMV-seropositive. The chain employs TRBV5-1 and TRBJ1-2; D is unresolved. This chain's CDR3 is CASSLSPSYGYTF. The DNA for the CDR3 is TGCGCCAGCAGCTTGAGCCCATCCTATGGCTACACCTTC.